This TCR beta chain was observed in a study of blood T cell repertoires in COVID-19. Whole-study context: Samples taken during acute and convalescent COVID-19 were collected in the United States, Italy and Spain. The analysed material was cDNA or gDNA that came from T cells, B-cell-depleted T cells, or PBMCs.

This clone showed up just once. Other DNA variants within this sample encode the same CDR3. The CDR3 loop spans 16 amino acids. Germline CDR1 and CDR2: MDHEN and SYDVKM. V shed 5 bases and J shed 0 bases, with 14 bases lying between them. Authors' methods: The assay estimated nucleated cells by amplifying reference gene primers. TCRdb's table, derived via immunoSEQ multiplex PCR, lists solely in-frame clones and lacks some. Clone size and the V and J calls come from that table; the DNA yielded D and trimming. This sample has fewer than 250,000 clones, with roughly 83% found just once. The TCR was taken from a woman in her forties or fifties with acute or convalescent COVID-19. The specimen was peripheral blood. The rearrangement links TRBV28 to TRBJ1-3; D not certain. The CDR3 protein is CASSPPGGSSGNTIYF. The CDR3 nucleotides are TGTGCCAGCAGTCCCCCAGGAGGGAGCTCTGGAAACACCATATATTTT.